These 32 T cell receptor beta chains came from one sample sequenced in a study of T cells expressing NK-cell markers (dated by TCRdb to the early 2020s). The library relied on 5' RACE. Sequencing was carried out with an Illumina HiSeq 2000. One entry per CDR3 protein sequence results from the TCRdb reprocessing of the reads, with DNA left out. The table kept for this sample lists about 430,000 distinct CDR3 sequences. The ten largest clonotypes hold over 1.3% of the sample. Sequencing input: blood T cells: a sorted CD56 or NKG2C T cell subset, CD4+ or CD8+ T cells, or bulk PBMC T cells (not recorded which). The receptor source for this set is a woman between 50 and 59 years old in good health. Donor details come from another sample of the same person, matched by shared clones.

The chain couples TRBV6-6 to TRBJ2-1. The CDR3 totals 16 residues. The germline V gene has CDR1 MNHNY and CDR2 SVGAGI (reference sequence). Here the CDR3 reads CASSYSKRSSYNEQFF.

This chain joins TRBV10-3 and TRBJ1-1. Germline loops: CDR1 ENHRY, CDR2 SYGVKD. This CDR3 region has 15 residues. The CDR3 sequence is CAISESLGPNTEAFF.

This chain joins TRBV19 and TRBJ2-2; TCRdb outputs TRBD1, but without DNA this stays unchecked. The CDR3 has 14 residues. Germline CDR1 and CDR2: LNHDA and SQIVND (reference sequence). Here the CDR3 reads CASSSQTGTGELFF.

The rearrangement joins TRBV4-1 to TRBJ1-3; absent DNA, TCRdb's TRBD1 call cannot be checked. The CDR3 covers 17 residues. Germline CDR1 and CDR2: MGHRA and YSYEKL. The chain's CDR3 is CASSQGPRGQPGNTIYF.

V gene TRBV5-1 combines with J gene TRBJ2-5; with no DNA, the TCRdb D assignment of TRBD1 cannot be verified. The CDR3 length is 15 residues. Germline V gene sequence: CDR1 SGHRS, CDR2 YFSETQ. The CDR3 here is CASSLAGTGYETQYF.

The gene calls are TRBV5-6 and TRBJ2-7. The CDR3 extends over 16 amino acids. CDR1 and CDR2 (germline): SGHDT, YYEEEE. The CDR3 loop reads CASSFFIGAGINEQYF. Full variable domain (rest looked up from reference TRBV5-6 and TRBJ2-7): DAGVTQSPTHLIKTRGQQVTLRCSPKSGHDTVSWYQQALGQGPQFIFQYYEEEERQRGNFPDRFSGHQFPNYSSELNVNALLLGDSALYLCASSFFIGAGINEQYFGPGTRLTVT.

The gene calls are TRBV5-5 and TRBJ2-7; lacking DNA, the TRBD2 call made by TCRdb goes unchecked. Per the germline V gene, CDR1 is SGHKS and CDR2 is YYEKEE (reference sequence). This CDR3 comprises 15 residues. The CDR3: CASSHSVGGAYEQYF.

V is TRBV5-1 and J is TRBJ2-1; the D call of TRBD2 rests on TCRdb alone, since no DNA is present to check it. This CDR3 contains 17 residues. Germline V lookup: CDR1 SGHRS, CDR2 YFSETQ. CDR3 sequence reads: CASSLFRGREGDNEQFF.

The CDR3 sequence: CASSARLAGAGAGANVLTF. This chain uses TRBV25-1 with TRBJ2-6; TCRdb picks TRBD2, but there is no DNA to check that call. Germline assignment: CDR1 MGHDK and CDR2 SYGVNS. The CDR3 covers 19 residues.

The V gene is TRBV4-1, the J gene TRBJ2-7; TCRdb names TRBD1, which stays unverified in the absence of DNA. This CDR3 has 15 residues. Germline CDR1 and CDR2: MGHRA and YSYEKL. CDR3 protein: CASSQGRTDFYEQYF.

The V gene is TRBV11-3, the J gene TRBJ2-3; the TRBD1 assignment by TCRdb is unverifiable without DNA. Germline V CDR1 and CDR2: SGHNT, YENEEA. The CDR3 spans 15 residues. This CDR3 reads CASSSPRIRTDTQYF.

This chain joins TRBV5-1 and TRBJ2-3; without DNA, the TCRdb call of TRBD1 cannot be checked. The CDR3 length is 16 residues. Germline V gene lookup returns CDR1 SGHRS and CDR2 YFSETQ. The chain's CDR3 is CASSLWGARGTDTQYF.

The rearrangement links TRBV12-3 or TRBV12-4 to TRBJ2-3. The CDR3 has 14 amino acids. CDR3 residues: CASSQWPSTDTQYF.

V gene TRBV5-1 combines with J gene TRBJ1-2; TCRdb selects TRBD1, and the lack of DNA leaves this call unchecked. The CDR3 sequence is 13 residues long. CDR1 and CDR2 (germline): SGHRS, YFSETQ. CDR3 amino acids: CASSLTGPWGYTF. The whole variable domain, filled in from reference TRBV5-1 and TRBJ1-2, reads KAGVTQTPRYLIKTRGQQVTLSCSPISGHRSVSWYQQTPGQGLQFLFEYFSETQRNKGNFPGRFSGRQFSNSRSEMNVSTLELGDSALYLCASSLTGPWGYTFGSGTRLTVV.

The V call is TRBV12-3 or TRBV12-4, the J call TRBJ1-5; lacking DNA, the TRBD1 call made by TCRdb goes unchecked. CDR3 length: 16 amino acids. The CDR3 here is CASSLRSGLANQPQHF.

The chain uses TRBV4-2 and TRBJ2-1; TCRdb selects TRBD1, and the lack of DNA leaves this call unchecked. Germline loops: CDR1 LGHNA, CDR2 YNFKEQ. The CDR3 consists of 13 residues. CDR3 sequence reads: CASSQGSGTAQFF.

The chain recombines TRBV18 with TRBJ2-1; without DNA, the TCRdb call of TRBD1 cannot be checked. The germline gives CDR1 KGHSH, CDR2 LQKENI. The CDR3 spans 14 residues. The CDR3 here is CASSPGPISSEQFF.

This chain links TRBV12-3 or TRBV12-4 with TRBJ2-3; TCRdb outputs TRBD1, but without DNA this stays unchecked. The CDR3 is 17 amino acids. The CDR3 here is CASSLSGGQVPTDTQYF.

This chain connects TRBV7-8 to TRBJ2-1; the TRBD1 assignment by TCRdb is unverifiable without DNA. This CDR3 is built from 15 residues. Germline values: CDR1 SGHVS, CDR2 FQNEAQ. The CDR3 is CASSLGGQEKNEQFF.

The chain couples TRBV5-1 to TRBJ2-1; TCRdb's D gene call, TRBD2, goes unchecked for lack of DNA. The CDR3 covers 12 residues. Germline loops: CDR1 SGHRS, CDR2 YFSETQ. The CDR3 sequence is CASSLGREEQFF.

The chain carries TRBV4-1 and TRBJ2-7; as DNA is missing, the TRBD1 call by TCRdb cannot be tested. CDR3 size: 14 residues. The V gene's germline CDR1 is MGHRA and CDR2 YSYEKL. This CDR3 is CASSQEGAPREQYF.

The chain joins TRBV7-8 to TRBJ2-7; the D call of TRBD1 rests on TCRdb alone, since no DNA is present to check it. Germline V gives CDR1 SGHVS, CDR2 FQNEAQ. The CDR3 length is 14 residues. CDR3 sequence: CVSSISDRTYEQYF.

The chain is built from TRBV19 and TRBJ2-1; absent DNA, TCRdb's TRBD2 call cannot be checked. Per germline, CDR1 LNHDA and CDR2 SQIVND (reference sequence). This CDR3 has 15 amino acids. CDR3 sequence: CASSIDGGSSNEQFF.

The chain recombines TRBV12-3 or TRBV12-4 with TRBJ2-7; the TCRdb D gene call, TRBD2, has no DNA to confirm it. The CDR3 loop spans 14 amino acids. The CDR3 spells CATTLPGLATEQYF.

The J gene is TRBJ1-4, the V gene TRBV2; the TCRdb D gene call, TRBD1, has no DNA to confirm it. CDR1 is SNHLY, CDR2 FYNNEI, per germline. The CDR3 has 13 amino acids. CDR3 protein: CAGKTGTNEKLFF.

This chain connects TRBV27 to TRBJ2-7; TCRdb's D gene call, TRBD2, goes unchecked for lack of DNA. The CDR3 totals 18 residues. In germline, CDR1 is MNHEY, CDR2 SMNVEV (reference sequence). This chain's CDR3 is CASSSPSSAQGLPYEQYF.

This chain uses TRBV6-1 with TRBJ1-1. This CDR3 has 13 amino acids. The V gene's germline CDR1 is MNHNS and CDR2 SASEGT. The chain's CDR3 is CASSEVLDTEAFF.

The V gene is TRBV27, the J gene TRBJ2-7. The CDR3 spans 12 residues. The germline CDR1 and CDR2 sequences are MNHEY and SMNVEV (reference sequence). This chain's CDR3 is CASWESSYEQYF.

The gene calls are TRBV20-1 and TRBJ1-4; TCRdb selects TRBD1, and the lack of DNA leaves this call unchecked. This CDR3 has 17 residues. Germline CDR1 is DFQATT and CDR2 is SNEGSKA (reference sequence). CDR3 in amino acids: CSARALIPGTANEKLFF.

The chain is built from TRBV7-9 and TRBJ2-7; there is no DNA to check the TCRdb D call of TRBD1. From germline, CDR1 is SEHNR and CDR2 FQNEAQ (reference sequence). CDR3 length: 14 amino acids. The CDR3 is CASREGQGLTGEHF.

The chain uses TRBV7-2 and TRBJ2-1; TCRdb returns TRBD2, unconfirmable since there is no DNA. This CDR3 comprises 13 residues. From germline, CDR1 is SGHTA and CDR2 FQGNSA. The CDR3 here is CASSLGLAGALFF.

This rearrangement joins TRBV20-1 to TRBJ2-1; the TCRdb D gene call, TRBD2, has no DNA to confirm it. This CDR3 is built from 15 residues. Germline V gene data show CDR1 as DFQATT and CDR2 as SNEGSKA (reference sequence). This CDR3 reads CSARDFPSTYNEQFF.